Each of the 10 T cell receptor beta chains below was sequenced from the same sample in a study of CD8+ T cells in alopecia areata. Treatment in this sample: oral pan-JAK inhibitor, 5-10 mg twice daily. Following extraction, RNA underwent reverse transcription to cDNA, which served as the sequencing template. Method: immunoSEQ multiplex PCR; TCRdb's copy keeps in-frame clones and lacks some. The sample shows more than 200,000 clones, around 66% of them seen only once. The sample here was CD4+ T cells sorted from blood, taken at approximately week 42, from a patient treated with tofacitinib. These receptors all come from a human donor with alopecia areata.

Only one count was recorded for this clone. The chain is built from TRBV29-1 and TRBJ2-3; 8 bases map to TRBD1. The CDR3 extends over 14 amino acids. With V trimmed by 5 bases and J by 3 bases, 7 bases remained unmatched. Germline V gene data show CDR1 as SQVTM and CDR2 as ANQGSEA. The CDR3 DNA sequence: TGCAGCGTTCTGGACAGGGATCGGACAGATACGCAGTATTTT. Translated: CSVLDRDRTDTQYF.

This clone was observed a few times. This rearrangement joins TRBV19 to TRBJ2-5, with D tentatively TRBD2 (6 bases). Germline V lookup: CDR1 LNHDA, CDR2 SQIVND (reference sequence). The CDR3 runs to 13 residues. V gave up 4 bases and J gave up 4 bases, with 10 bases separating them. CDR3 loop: CASSRGLRETQYF. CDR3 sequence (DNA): TGTGCCAGTAGTAGGGGACTTCGAGAGACCCAGTACTTC. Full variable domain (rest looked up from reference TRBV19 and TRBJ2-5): DGGITQSPKYLFRKEGQNVTLSCEQNLNHDAMYWYRQDPGQGLRLIYYSQIVNDFQKGDIAEGYSVSREKKESFPLTVTSAQKNPTAFYLCASSRGLRETQYFGPGTRLLVL.

As DNA, the CDR3 is TGCAGCATCGTTGGGGGGACCTACGAGCAGTACTTC. Translation: CSIVGGTYEQYF. The chain employs TRBV29-1 and TRBJ2-7; D perhaps matches TRBD2 (6 bases). This CDR3 is 12 amino acids long. Germline lookup yields CDR1 SQVTM and CDR2 ANQGSEA. Trimming removed 8 bases from V and 2 bases from J, with 13 bases in between.

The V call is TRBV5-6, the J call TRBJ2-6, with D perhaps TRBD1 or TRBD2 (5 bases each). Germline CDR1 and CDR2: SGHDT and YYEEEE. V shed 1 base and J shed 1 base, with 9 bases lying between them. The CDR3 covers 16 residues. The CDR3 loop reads CASSLWGSSGANVLTF. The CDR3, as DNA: TGTGCCAGCAGCTTGTGGGGGTCTTCTGGGGCCAACGTCCTGACTTTC.

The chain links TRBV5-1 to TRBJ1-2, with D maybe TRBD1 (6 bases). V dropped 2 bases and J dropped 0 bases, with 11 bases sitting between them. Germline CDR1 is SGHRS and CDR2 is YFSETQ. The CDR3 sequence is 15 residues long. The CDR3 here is CASSLYTGPNYGYTF. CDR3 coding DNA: TGCGCCAGCAGCTTATATACAGGGCCTAACTATGGCTACACCTTC.

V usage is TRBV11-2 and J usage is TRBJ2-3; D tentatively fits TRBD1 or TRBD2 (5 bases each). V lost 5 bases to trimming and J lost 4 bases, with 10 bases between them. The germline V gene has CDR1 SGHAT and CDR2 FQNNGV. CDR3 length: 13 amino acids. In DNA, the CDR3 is TGTGCCAGCAGCCCCCGGGGACCAGATACGCAGTATTTT. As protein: CASSPRGPDTQYF.

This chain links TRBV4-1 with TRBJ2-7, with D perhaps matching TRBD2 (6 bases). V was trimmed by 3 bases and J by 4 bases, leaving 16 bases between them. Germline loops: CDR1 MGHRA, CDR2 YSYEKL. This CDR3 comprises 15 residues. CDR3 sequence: CASSQTTGGGYEQYF. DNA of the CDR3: TGCGCCAGCAGCCAGACCACTGGCGGAGGGTACGAGCAGTACTTC.

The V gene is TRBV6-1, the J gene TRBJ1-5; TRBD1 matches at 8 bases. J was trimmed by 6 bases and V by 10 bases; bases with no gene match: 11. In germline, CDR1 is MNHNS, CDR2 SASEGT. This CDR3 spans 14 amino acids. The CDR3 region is CATSDREDIQPQHF. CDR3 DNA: TGTGCCACTTCGGACAGGGAAGATATTCAGCCCCAGCATTTT.

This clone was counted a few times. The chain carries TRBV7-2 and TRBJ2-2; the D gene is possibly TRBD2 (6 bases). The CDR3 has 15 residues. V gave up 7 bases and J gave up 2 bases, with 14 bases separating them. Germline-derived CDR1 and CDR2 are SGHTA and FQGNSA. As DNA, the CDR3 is TGTGCCAGCATAGGGCAGGGAGGAAACACCGGGGAGCTGTTTTTT. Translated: CASIGQGGNTGELFF.

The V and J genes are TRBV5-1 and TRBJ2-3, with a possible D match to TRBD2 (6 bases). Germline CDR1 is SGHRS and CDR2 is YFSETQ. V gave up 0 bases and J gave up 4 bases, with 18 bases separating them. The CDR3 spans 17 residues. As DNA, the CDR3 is TGCGCCAGCAGCTTGGAGGGACTCACCCGTAGGTCAGATACGCAGTATTTT. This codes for CASSLEGLTRRSDTQYF.